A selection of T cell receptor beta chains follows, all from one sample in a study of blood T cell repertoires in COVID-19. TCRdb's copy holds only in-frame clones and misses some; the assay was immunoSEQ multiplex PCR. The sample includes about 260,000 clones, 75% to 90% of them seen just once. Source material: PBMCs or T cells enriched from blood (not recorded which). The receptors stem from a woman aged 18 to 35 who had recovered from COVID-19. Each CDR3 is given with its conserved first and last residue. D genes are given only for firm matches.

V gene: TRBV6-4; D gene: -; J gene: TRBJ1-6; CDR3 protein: CASSDHSGSPLHF; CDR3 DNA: TGTGCCAGCAGTGACCATAGTGGTTCACCCCTCCACTTT
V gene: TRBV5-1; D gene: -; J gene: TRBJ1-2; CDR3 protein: CASSPRLREVYTF; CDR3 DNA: TGCGCCAGCAGCCCCCGACTGAGGGAGGTCTACACCTTC
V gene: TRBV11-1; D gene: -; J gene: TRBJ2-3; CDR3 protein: CASSLVGQGPDTQYF; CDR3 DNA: TGTGCCAGCAGCTTAGTGGGGCAGGGGCCAGATACGCAGTATTTT
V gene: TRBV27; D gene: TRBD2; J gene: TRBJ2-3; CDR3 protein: CASSLGGWGTQYF; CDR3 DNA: TGTGCCAGCAGTTTGGGGGGGTGGGGTACGCAGTATTTT
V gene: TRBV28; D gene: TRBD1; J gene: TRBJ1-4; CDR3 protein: CASSSRDRGPGEKLFF; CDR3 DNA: TGTGCCAGCAGTTCTAGGGACAGGGGGCCGGGGGAAAAACTGTTTTTT
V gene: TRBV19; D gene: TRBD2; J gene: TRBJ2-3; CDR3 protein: CASSMLAGAGTDTQYF; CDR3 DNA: TGTGCCAGTAGTATGCTAGCGGGGGCCGGCACAGATACGCAGTATTTT
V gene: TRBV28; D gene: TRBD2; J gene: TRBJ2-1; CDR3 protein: CASSLAGGTFSNEQFF; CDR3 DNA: TGTGCCAGCAGTTTAGCGGGGGGGACCTTTAGCAATGAGCAGTTCTTC
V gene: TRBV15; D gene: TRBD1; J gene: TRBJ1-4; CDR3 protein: CATSRADRGNEKLFF; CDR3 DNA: TGTGCCACCAGCAGAGCCGACAGGGGGAATGAAAAACTGTTTTTT
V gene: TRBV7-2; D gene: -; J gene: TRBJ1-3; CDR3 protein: CASSFGPDISGNTIYF; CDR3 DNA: TGTGCCAGCAGCTTCGGACCGGACATCTCTGGAAACACCATATATTTT
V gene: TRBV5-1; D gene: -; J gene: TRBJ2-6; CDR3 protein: CASSLAAGANVLTF; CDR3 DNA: TGCGCCAGCAGCTTGGCAGCTGGGGCCAACGTCCTGACTTTC
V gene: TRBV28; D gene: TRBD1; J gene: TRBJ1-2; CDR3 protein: CASSTAWDSYGYTF; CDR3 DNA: TGTGCCAGCAGTACGGCATGGGACAGCTATGGCTACACCTTC